These 14 T cell receptor beta chains share one sample of origin, sequenced in a study of identical twins' blood T cells. TCRdb ran MiXCR on the 5' RACE reads and lists one entry per CDR3 protein. There are 350,000 to 400,000 distinct CDR3 sequences in the sample; under 30% occur only once, and about 6% lies in the top ten. Sequencing used PBMCs. The receptors originated from a woman aged 18 to 55 in good health.

J is TRBJ2-3 and V is TRBV6-2 or TRBV6-3, with a tentative D call TRBD2 (6 bases). The CDR3 length is 15 residues. Trimming left V 4 bases short and J 7 bases short, with 18 bases between. Looked up from germline, CDR1 is MNHEY and CDR2 is SVGEGT. In DNA, the CDR3 is TGTGCCAGCAGTTTTGGACTAAAACCCATGTATACGCAGTATTTT. Its protein product is CASSFGLKPMYTQYF.

This chain links TRBV14 with TRBJ1-2; tentative D call: TRBD1 (5 bases). Germline V lookup: CDR1 SGHDN, CDR2 FVKESK. Trimming removed 0 bases from V and 1 base from J, with 18 bases in between. This CDR3 contains 18 residues. DNA of the CDR3: TGTGCCAGCAGCCAAGATGAAGGGGCAGAACACTTTAACTATGGCTACACCTTC. It codes for CASSQDEGAEHFNYGYTF.

This clonotype was seen ten or more times. The V gene is TRBV2, the J gene TRBJ2-1; D remains ambiguous. V was pared by 4 bases and J by 4 bases, with 14 bases between. The V gene's germline CDR1 is SNHLY and CDR2 FYNNEI. The CDR3 spans 15 residues. CDR3 nucleotide sequence: TGTGCCAGCAGTGTCGGTCGGTCGGTTTACAATGAGCAGTTCTTC. It yields the protein CASSVGRSVYNEQFF.

The rearrangement links TRBV15 to TRBJ1-2; tentative D call: TRBD1 (5 bases). This CDR3 has 11 amino acids. CDR1 LNHNV and CDR2 YYDKDF come from the germline V gene (reference sequence). V lost 11 bases and J 14 bases, leaving 21 bases between the germline ends. The CDR3 DNA follows: TGTGCCTTCCGGGACGGATCCTTCTTGACCTTC. Protein: CAFRDGSFLTF.

The table lists this clonotype with a few counts. The chain recombines TRBV5-1 with TRBJ1-5, with 8 bases identical to TRBD1. Germline CDR1 SGHRS, CDR2 YFSETQ. This CDR3 is built from 14 residues. V lost 4 bases, J lost 7 bases, and 7 bases stayed unmatched. CDR3 region: CASSIGTGQQPQHF. In nucleotides, the CDR3 is TGCGCCAGCAGCATTGGGACAGGCCAACAGCCCCAGCATTTT.

V and J are TRBV6-6 and TRBJ1-1, with a possible D match to TRBD1 (5 bases). Trimming left V 4 bases short and J 0 bases short, with 15 bases between. This CDR3 has 16 residues. Germline-derived CDR1 and CDR2 are MNHNY and SVGAGI (reference sequence). The CDR3 loop reads CASSSGLPPLNTEAFF. The DNA for the CDR3 is TGTGCCAGCAGTTCGGGACTGCCCCCTTTGAACACTGAAGCTTTCTTT.

The chain links TRBV6-1 to TRBJ1-5; possible D gene TRBD1, 5 bases. Germline CDR1 reads MNHNS; CDR2 reads SASEGT. Trimming pared 7 bases from V and 3 bases from J, leaving 16 bases between. CDR3 length: 15 residues. The CDR3 sequence: CASKGGGADNQPQHF. Written as DNA, the CDR3 is TGTGCCAGCAAGGGCGGTGGGGCGGACAATCAGCCCCAGCATTTT.

This clonotype was detected many times. The chain links TRBV10-3 to TRBJ1-1; TRBD1 might be the D (5 bases). Trimming removed 4 bases at V and 6 bases at J, with 12 bases between. In germline, CDR1 is ENHRY, CDR2 SYGVKD. The CDR3 has 13 amino acids. The CDR3 here is CAISVGEFAEAFF. The CDR3 nucleotides read TGTGCCATCAGTGTAGGGGAATTCGCTGAAGCTTTCTTT.

This chain links TRBV10-3 with TRBJ2-4; 10 bases fit TRBD1. Germline loops: CDR1 ENHRY, CDR2 SYGVKD. The CDR3 consists of 15 residues. The ends lost 6 bases at V and 0 bases at J; junction bases unmatched: 2. The CDR3 here is CAISWDRGAKNIQYF. The CDR3 DNA sequence: TGTGCCATCAGCTGGGACAGGGGAGCCAAAAACATTCAGTACTTC.

V gene TRBV30 combines with J gene TRBJ1-3; D unresolved. This CDR3 has 14 residues. The germline gives CDR1 GTSNPN, CDR2 SVGIG (reference sequence). Trimming left V 1 base short and J 4 bases short, with 11 bases between. DNA for the CDR3: TGTGCCTGGAGTGCACGCACACCAGGAAACACCATATATTTT. It codes for CAWSARTPGNTIYF.

The chain recombines TRBV5-4 with TRBJ2-1, with 13 bases fitting TRBD2. CDR1 is SGHNT and CDR2 is YYREEE in the germline V gene (reference sequence). Germline trimming cut 4 bases from V and 5 bases from J; bases unmatched to any gene: 6. The CDR3 spans 16 residues. The CDR3 loop is CASSLVGTSGNNEQFF. In DNA, the CDR3 is TGTGCCAGCAGCCTCGTTGGGACTAGCGGGAACAATGAGCAGTTCTTC. Looking up the rest from reference TRBV5-4 and TRBJ2-1 gives the full variable domain: ETGVTQSPTHLIKTRGQQVTLRCSSQSGHNTVSWYQQALGQGPQFIFQYYREEENGRGNFPPRFSGLQFPNYSSELNVNALELDDSALYLCASSLVGTSGNNEQFFGPGTRLTVL.

The chain recombines TRBV28 with TRBJ2-7, with unresolved D. The CDR3 loop spans 13 amino acids. V was clipped by 6 bases and J by 0 bases, with 9 bases between them. In germline, CDR1 is MDHEN, CDR2 SYDVKM. The CDR3 DNA reads as TGTGCCAGCAGGTATGGCAGCTCCTACGAGCAGTACTTC. Translating it yields CASRYGSSYEQYF.

This clonotype was detected only a few times. The CDR3 loop reads CASSSQSYQGWPEAFF. CDR3 nucleotides: TGTGCCAGCAGCTCACAGTCTTATCAGGGCTGGCCTGAAGCTTTCTTT. The V call is TRBV11-2, the J call TRBJ1-1, with D possibly matching TRBD1 (5 bases). CDR1 and CDR2 (germline): SGHAT, FQNNGV. This CDR3 is built from 16 residues. The V gene lost 4 bases and the J gene lost 6 bases, with 21 bases spanning the gap.

The chain carries TRBV7-2 and TRBJ1-2; D remains ambiguous. This CDR3 region has 14 residues. The germline V gene encodes CDR1 SGHTA and CDR2 FQGNSA. Deletions cut 2 bases from V and 8 bases from J, with 15 bases between. Here the CDR3 reads CASSLTALGLGYTF. CDR3 coding DNA: TGTGCCAGCAGCTTAACAGCCTTGGGTCTGGGCTACACCTTC.